These 6 T cell receptor beta chains share one sample of origin, sequenced in a study of blood T cells in healthy people across ages. A J-beta primer mix and a sample-barcoded 5' primer were used in a second PCR of roughly 6 to 11 cycles. TCRdb ran MiXCR on the 5' RACE reads and lists one entry per CDR3 protein. The sample has over a million distinct CDR3 sequences, 40% to 55% seen once; the top ten hold under 20%. Sequencing was carried out using blood. All receptors come from a woman between 55 and 75 years old in good health.

As concerns this clonotype: The CDR3 ends on some other residue instead of the conserved phenylalanine or tryptophan, so this is likely a read error. The chain has TRBV5-6 and TRBJ2-7, with TRBD2 identical over 11 bases. CDR3 length: 18 residues. With 0 bases clipped from V and 2 bases from J, the junction kept 10 bases outside the gene matches. In germline, CDR1 is SGHDT, CDR2 YYEEEE. CDR3 loop: CASSLGLAGGHLTYEQYL. CDR3 sequence (DNA): TGTGCCAGCAGCTTGGGGCTAGCGGGAGGACACCTTACCTACGAGCAGTACTTA.

This chain joins TRBV6-1 and TRBJ1-5; D not resolved. Trimming removed 4 bases at V and 2 bases at J, with 24 bases between. CDR1 and CDR2 (germline): MNHNS, SASEGT. This CDR3 comprises 19 residues. CDR3 residues: CASSAAIEPRVWGNQPQHF. The CDR3 region has the DNA TGTGCCAGCAGTGCCGCGATAGAGCCCCGAGTTTGGGGCAATCAGCCCCAGCATTTT.

This clonotype was seen a single time. The V and J genes are TRBV20-1 and TRBJ2-1, with 7 bases that match TRBD2. This CDR3 has 15 amino acids. The trim removed 4 bases at V and 4 bases at J, leaving 10 bases unmatched. The germline V gene has CDR1 DFQATT and CDR2 SNEGSKA (reference sequence). The DNA for the CDR3 is TGCAGTGCTACCCCCTTAGCGGGTCTATACAATGAGCAGTTCTTC. Translated, it gives CSATPLAGLYNEQFF.

The chain is built from TRBV5-1 and TRBJ2-1, with D tentatively TRBD2 (7 bases). Germline CDR1 SGHRS, CDR2 YFSETQ. CDR3 length equals 15 residues. V gave up 0 bases and J gave up 8 bases, with 15 bases separating them. DNA of the CDR3: TGCGCCAGCAGCTTGGGACGGGGGGCGGGGGATGAGCAGTTCTTC. Its translation: CASSLGRGAGDEQFF.

V and J are TRBV10-3 and TRBJ2-7; D is perhaps TRBD1 or TRBD2 (6 bases each). CDR3 length equals 14 residues. Germline V gene data show CDR1 as ENHRY and CDR2 as SYGVKD. Trimming shortened V by 8 bases and J by 1 base, and 15 bases separated the two germline ends. The CDR3 nucleotides read TGTGCCATCGGGGGGCCTTCGGGGTCCTACGAGCAGTACTTC. This sequence encodes CAIGGPSGSYEQYF.

A note on this clonotype: A much larger clonotype is one base distant, so this may be a read error. The chain is built from TRBV7-8 and TRBJ2-3; D may be TRBD2 (6 bases). V was trimmed by 5 bases and J by 2 bases, leaving 20 bases between them. The length of the CDR3 is 17 residues. Germline assignment: CDR1 SGHVS and CDR2 FQNEAQ. The CDR3 DNA sequence: TGTGCCAGCAGCCTAACCTCTAGCGAGCTGGACACAGATACGCAGTATTTT. Encoded protein: CASSLTSSELDTDTQYF.